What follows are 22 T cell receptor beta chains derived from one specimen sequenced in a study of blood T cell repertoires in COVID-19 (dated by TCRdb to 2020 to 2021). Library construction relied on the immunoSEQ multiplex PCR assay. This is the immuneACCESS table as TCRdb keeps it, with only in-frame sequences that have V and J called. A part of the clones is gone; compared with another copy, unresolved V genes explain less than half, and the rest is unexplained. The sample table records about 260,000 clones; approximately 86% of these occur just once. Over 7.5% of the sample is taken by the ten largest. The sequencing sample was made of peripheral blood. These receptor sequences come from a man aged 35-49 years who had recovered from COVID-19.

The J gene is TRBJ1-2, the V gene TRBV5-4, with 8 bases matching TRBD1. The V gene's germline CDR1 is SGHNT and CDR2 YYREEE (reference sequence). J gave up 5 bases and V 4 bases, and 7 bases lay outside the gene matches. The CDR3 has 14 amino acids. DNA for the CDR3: TGTGCCAGCAGCAACATGGACAGGGTGTATGGCTACACCTTC. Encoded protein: CASSNMDRVYGYTF.

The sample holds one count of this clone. The CDR3, as DNA: TGCGCCAGCAGCCTCCAGACAGGGGGAAACGAAAAACTGTTTTTT. It translates to CASSLQTGGNEKLFF. The J gene is TRBJ1-4, the V gene TRBV5-1; 9 bases align to TRBD1. Germline CDR1 SGHRS, CDR2 YFSETQ. The J segment lost 8 bases and the V segment lost 4 bases, leaving 9 bases of the junction unmatched. This CDR3 region has 15 residues.

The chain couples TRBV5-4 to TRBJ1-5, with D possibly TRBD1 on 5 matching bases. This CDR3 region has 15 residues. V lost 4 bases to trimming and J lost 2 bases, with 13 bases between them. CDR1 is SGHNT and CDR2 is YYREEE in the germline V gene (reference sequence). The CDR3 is CASSHDRGRNQPQHF. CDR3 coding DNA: TGTGCCAGCAGCCATGATAGGGGCCGCAATCAGCCCCAGCATTTT. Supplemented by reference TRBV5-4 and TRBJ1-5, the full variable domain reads ETGVTQSPTHLIKTRGQQVTLRCSSQSGHNTVSWYQQALGQGPQFIFQYYREEENGRGNFPPRFSGLQFPNYSSELNVNALELDDSALYLCASSHDRGRNQPQHFGDGTRLSIL.

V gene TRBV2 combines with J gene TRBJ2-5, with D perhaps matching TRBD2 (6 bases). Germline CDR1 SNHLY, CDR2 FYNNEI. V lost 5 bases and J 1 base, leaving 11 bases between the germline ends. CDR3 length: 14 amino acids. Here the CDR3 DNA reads TGTGCCAGCAGTCGGCAGGGAGGCCAAGAGACCCAGTACTTC. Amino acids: CASSRQGGQETQYF. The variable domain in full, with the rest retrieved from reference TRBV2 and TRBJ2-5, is EPEVTQTPSHQVTQMGQEVILRCVPISNHLYFYWYRQILGQKVEFLVSFYNNEISEKSEIFDDQFSVERPDGSNFTLKIRSTKLEDSAMYFCASSRQGGQETQYFGPGTRLLVL.

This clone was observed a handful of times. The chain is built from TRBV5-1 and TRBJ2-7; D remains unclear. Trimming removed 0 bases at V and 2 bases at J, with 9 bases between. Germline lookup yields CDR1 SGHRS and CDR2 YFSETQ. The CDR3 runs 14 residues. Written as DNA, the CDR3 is TGCGCCAGCAGCTTGGATCTAAGTACCTACGAGCAGTACTTC. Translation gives CASSLDLSTYEQYF.

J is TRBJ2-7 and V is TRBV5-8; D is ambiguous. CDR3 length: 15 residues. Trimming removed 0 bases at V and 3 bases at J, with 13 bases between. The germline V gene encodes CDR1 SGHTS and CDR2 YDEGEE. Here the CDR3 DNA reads TGTGCCAGCAGCTTGGGCCGGTCACCGTACTACGAGCAGTACTTC. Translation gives CASSLGRSPYYEQYF.

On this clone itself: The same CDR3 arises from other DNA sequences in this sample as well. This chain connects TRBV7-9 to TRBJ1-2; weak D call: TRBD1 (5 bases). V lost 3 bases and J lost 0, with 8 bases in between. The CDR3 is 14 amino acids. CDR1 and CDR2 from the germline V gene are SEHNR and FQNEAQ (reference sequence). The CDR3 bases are TGTGCCAGCAGCTTGGGAGGGGCTAACTATGGCTACACCTTC. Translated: CASSLGGANYGYTF.

CDR3: CAWGDRGDQPQHF. As DNA, the CDR3 is TGTGCCTGGGGGGACAGGGGGGATCAGCCCCAGCATTTT. The rearrangement links TRBV30 to TRBJ1-5; 11 bases match TRBD1. The germline V gene encodes CDR1 GTSNPN and CDR2 SVGIG (reference sequence). The CDR3 spans 13 residues. V lost 5 bases and J lost 5; bases outside the gene matches: 2.

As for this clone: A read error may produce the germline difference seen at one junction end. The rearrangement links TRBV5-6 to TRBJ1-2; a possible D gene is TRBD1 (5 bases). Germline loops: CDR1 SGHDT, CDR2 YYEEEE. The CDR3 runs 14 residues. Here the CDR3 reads CASSLDRRTLPSNF. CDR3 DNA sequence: TGTGCCAGCAGCTTGGATAGGCGGACACTACCCTCCAACTTC.

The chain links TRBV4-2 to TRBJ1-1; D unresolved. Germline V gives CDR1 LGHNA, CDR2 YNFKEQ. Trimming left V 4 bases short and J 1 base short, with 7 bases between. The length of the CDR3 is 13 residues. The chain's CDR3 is CASSPRGNTEAFF. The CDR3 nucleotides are TGTGCCAGCAGCCCCCGGGGGAACACTGAAGCTTTCTTT.

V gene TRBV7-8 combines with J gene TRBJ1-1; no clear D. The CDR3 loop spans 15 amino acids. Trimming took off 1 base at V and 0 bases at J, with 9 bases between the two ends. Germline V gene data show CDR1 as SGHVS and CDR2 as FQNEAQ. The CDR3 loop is CASSLVSNLNTEAFF. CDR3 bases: TGTGCCAGCAGCTTAGTCAGTAACCTGAACACTGAAGCTTTCTTT.

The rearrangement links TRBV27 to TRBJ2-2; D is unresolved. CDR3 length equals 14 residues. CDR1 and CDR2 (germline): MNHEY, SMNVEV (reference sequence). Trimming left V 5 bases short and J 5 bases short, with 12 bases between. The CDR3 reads CASSPAGSTGELFF. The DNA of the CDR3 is TGTGCCAGCAGTCCCGCCGGTTCGACCGGGGAGCTGTTTTTT.

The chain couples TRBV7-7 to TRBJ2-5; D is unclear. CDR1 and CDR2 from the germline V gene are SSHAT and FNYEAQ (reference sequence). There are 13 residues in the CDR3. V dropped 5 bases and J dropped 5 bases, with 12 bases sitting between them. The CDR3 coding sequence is TGTGCCAGCAGCCCCCCCGGTTCCGAGACCCAGTACTTC. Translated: CASSPPGSETQYF.

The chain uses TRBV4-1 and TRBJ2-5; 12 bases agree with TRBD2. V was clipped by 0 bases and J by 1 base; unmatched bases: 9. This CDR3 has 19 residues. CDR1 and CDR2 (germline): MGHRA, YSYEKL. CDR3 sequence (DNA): TGCGCCAGCAGCCAAGATTGGCTAGCGGGGGGGCCCCCCCAAGAGACCCAGTACTTC. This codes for CASSQDWLAGGPPQETQYF.

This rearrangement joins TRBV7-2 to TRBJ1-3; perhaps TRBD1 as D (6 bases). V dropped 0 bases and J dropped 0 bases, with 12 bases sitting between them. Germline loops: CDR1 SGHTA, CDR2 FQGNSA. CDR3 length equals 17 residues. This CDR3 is CASSLAQTGLSGNTIYF. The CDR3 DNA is TGTGCCAGCAGCTTAGCCCAAACAGGGCTCTCTGGAAACACCATATATTTT.

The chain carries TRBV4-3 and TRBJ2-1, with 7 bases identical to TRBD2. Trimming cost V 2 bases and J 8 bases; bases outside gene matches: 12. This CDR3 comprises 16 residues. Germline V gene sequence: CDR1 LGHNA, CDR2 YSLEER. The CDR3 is CASSQKLGGEGHEQFF. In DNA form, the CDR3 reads TGCGCCAGCAGCCAAAAATTGGGGGGGGAGGGCCATGAGCAGTTCTTC.

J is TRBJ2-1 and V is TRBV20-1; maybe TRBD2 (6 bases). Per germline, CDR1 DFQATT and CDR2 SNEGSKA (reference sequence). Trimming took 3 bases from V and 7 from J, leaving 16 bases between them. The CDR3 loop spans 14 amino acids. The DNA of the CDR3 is TGCAGTGCTAGTGTACGGAGGGTCCCAAATGAGCAGTTCTTC. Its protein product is CSASVRRVPNEQFF.

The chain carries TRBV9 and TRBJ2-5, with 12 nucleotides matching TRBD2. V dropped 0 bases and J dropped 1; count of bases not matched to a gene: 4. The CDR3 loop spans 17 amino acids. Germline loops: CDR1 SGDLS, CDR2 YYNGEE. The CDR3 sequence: CASSVALAGGIQETQYF. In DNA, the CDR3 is TGTGCCAGCAGCGTAGCTCTAGCGGGGGGGATCCAAGAGACCCAGTACTTC.

The CDR3 loop is CASRGTGVYEQYF. CDR3 DNA: TGTGCCAGCAGGGGGACAGGGGTCTACGAGCAGTACTTC. V gene TRBV12-3 or TRBV12-4 combines with J gene TRBJ2-7; 10 bases align to TRBD1. The J segment lost 3 bases and the V segment lost 6 bases, leaving 2 bases of the junction unmatched. CDR3 size: 13 residues.

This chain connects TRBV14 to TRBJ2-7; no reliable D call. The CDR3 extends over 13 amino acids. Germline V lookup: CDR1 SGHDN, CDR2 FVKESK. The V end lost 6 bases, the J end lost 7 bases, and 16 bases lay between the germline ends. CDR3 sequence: CASRAAGPGEQYF. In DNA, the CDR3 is TGTGCCAGCAGGGCAGCTGGCCCAGGTGAGCAGTACTTC.

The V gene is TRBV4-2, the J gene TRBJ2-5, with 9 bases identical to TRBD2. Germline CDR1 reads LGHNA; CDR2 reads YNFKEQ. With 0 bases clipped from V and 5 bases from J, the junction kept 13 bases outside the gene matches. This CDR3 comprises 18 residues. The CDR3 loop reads CASSQDPGTSRRGETQYF. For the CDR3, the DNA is TGTGCCAGCAGCCAAGATCCTGGGACTAGCCGGAGGGGGGAGACCCAGTACTTC.

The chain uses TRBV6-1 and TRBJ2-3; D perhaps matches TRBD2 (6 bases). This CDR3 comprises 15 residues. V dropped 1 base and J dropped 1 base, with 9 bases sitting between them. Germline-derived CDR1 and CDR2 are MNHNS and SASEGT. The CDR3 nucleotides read TGTGCCAGCAGTGAAGGGCGGAGGGGCACAGATACGCAGTATTTT. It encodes CASSEGRRGTDTQYF.